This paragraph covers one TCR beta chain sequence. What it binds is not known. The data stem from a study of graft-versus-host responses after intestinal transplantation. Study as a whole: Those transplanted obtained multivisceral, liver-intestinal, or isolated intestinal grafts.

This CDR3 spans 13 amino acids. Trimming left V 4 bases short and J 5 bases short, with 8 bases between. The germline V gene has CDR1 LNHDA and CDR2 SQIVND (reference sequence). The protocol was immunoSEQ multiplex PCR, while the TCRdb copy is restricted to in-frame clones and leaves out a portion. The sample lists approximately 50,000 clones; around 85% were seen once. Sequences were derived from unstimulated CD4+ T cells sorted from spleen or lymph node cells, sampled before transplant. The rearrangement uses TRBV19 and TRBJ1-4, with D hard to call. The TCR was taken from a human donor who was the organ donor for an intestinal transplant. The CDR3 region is CASSRRQNEKLFF. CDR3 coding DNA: TGTGCCAGTAGTAGACGACAAAATGAAAAACTGTTTTTT.